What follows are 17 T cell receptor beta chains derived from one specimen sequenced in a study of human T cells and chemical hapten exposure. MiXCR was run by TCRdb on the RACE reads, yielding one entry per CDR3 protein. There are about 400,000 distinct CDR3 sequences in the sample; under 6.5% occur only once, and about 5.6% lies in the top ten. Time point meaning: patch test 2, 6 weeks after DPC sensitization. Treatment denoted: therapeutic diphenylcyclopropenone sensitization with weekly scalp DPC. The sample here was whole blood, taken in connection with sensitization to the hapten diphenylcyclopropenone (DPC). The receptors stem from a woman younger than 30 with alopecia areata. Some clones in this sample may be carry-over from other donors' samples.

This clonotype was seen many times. The CDR3 spells CSVEKSDTQYF. CDR3 nucleotides: TGCAGCGTTGAAAAATCAGATACGCAGTATTTT. The chain is built from TRBV29-1 and TRBJ2-3; D unclear. The V gene's germline CDR1 is SQVTM and CDR2 ANQGSEA. This CDR3 has 11 residues. V lost 2 bases and J 4 bases, leaving 4 bases between the germline ends.

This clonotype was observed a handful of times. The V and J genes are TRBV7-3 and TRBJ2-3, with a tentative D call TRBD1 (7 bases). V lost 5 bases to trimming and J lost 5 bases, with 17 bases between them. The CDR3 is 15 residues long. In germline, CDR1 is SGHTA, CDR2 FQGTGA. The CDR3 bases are TGTGCCAGCAGCGTATCTGGGACAGCGGGAGATACGCAGTATTTT. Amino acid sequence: CASSVSGTAGDTQYF.

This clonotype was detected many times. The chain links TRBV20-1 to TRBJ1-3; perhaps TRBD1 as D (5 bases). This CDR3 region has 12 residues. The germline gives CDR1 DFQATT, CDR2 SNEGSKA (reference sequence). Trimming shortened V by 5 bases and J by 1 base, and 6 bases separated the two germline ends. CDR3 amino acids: CSARTSGNTIYF. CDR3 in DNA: TGCAGTGCTCGGACATCTGGAAACACCATATATTTT.

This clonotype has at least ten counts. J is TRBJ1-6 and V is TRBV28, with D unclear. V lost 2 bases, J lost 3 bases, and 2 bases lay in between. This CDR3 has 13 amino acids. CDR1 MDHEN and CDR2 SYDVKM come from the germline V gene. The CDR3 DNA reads TGTGCCAGCAGTTTAGACTATAATTCACCCCTCCACTTT. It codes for CASSLDYNSPLHF.

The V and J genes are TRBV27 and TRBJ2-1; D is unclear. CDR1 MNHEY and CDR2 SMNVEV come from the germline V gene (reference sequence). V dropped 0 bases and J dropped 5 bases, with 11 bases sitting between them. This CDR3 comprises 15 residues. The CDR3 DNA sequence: TGTGCCAGCAGTTTATCCCGAGTTGGGGACAATGAGCAGTTCTTC. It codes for CASSLSRVGDNEQFF.

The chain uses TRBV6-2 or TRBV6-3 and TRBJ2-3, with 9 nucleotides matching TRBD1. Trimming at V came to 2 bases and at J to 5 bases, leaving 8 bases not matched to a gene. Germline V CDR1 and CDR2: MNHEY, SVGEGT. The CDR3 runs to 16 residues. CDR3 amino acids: CASSYDTQGAIDTQYF. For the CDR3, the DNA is TGTGCCAGCAGTTACGACACACAGGGGGCCATAGATACGCAGTATTTT.

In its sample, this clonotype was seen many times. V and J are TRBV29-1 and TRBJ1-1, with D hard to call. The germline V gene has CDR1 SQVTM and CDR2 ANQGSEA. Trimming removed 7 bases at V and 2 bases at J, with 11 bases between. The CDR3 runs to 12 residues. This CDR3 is CSASRLNTEAFF. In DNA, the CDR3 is TGCAGCGCCTCTCGACTCAACACTGAAGCTTTCTTT.

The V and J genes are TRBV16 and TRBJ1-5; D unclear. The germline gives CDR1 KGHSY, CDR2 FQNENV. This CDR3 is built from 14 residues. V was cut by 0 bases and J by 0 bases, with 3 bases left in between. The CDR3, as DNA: TGTGCCAGCAGCCAATCCTCTAGCAATCAGCCCCAGCATTTT. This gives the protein CASSQSSSNQPQHF. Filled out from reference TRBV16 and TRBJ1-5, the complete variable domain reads GEEVAQTPKHLVRGEGQKAKLYCAPIKGHSYVFWYQQVLKNEFKFLISFQNENVFDETGMPKERFSAKCLPNSPCSLEIQATKLEDSAVYFCASSQSSSNQPQHFGDGTRLSIL.

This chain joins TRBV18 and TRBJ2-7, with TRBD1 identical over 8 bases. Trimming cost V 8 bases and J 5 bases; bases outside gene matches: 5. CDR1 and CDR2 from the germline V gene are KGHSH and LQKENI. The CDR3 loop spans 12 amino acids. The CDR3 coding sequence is TGTGCCAGCCATCCAGGGGGCGACGAGCAGTACTTC. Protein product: CASHPGGDEQYF.

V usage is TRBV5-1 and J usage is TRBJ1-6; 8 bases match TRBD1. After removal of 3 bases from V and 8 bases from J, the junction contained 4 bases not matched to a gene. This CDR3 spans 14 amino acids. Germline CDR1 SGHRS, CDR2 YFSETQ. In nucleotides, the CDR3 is TGCGCCAGCAGCTGGGAGGACAGGGATTCACCCCTCCACTTT. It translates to CASSWEDRDSPLHF.

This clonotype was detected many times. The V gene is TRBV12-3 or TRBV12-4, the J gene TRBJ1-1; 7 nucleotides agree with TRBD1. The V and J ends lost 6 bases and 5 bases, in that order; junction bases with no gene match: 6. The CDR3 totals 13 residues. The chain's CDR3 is CASSYNRGTEAFF. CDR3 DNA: TGTGCCAGCAGCTATAACAGGGGTACTGAAGCTTTCTTT.

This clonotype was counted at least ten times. The CDR3 reads CASSYARGRGTEAFF. The CDR3 DNA is TGTGCCAGCAGCTACGCAAGGGGACGGGGCACTGAAGCTTTCTTT. This chain uses TRBV6-6 with TRBJ1-1; D might be TRBD1 (5 bases). With 6 bases removed from V and 4 bases from J, the gap between germline ends came to 18 bases. Germline-derived CDR1 and CDR2 are MNHNY and SVGAGI (reference sequence). This CDR3 is built from 15 residues.

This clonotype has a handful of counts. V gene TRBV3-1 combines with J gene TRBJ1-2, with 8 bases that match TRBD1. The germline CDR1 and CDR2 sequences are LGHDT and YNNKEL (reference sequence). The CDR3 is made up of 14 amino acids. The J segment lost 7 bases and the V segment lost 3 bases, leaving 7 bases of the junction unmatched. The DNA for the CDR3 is TGTGCCAGCAGCCAGTCGGACAGGGATACTGGCTACACCTTC. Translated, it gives CASSQSDRDTGYTF.

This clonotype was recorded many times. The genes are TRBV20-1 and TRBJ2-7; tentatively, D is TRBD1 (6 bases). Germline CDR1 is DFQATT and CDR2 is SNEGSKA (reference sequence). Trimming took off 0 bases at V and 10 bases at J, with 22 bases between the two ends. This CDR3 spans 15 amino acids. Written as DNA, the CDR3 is TGCAGTGCTAGAGATCCTAGGACAGCGTTCAGGGAACAGTACTTC. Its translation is CSARDPRTAFREQYF.

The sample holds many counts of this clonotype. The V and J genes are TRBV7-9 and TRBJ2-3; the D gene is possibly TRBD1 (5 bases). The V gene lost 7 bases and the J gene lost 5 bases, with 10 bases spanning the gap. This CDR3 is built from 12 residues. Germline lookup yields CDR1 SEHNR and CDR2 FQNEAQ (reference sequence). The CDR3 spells CASKGSGDTQYF. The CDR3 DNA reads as TGTGCCAGCAAGGGGTCGGGAGATACGCAGTATTTT.

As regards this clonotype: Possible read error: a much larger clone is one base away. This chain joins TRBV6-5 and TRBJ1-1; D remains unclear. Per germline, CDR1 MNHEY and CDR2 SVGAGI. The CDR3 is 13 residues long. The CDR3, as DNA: TGTGCCAGCGGTTATAACAGGAACACTGAAGCTTTCTTT. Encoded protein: CASGYNRNTEAFF.

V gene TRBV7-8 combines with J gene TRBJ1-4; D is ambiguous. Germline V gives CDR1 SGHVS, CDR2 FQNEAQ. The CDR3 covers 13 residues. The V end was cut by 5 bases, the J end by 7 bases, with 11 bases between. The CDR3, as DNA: TGTGCCAGCAGCCACGTCCGGGGTGAAAAACTGTTTTTT. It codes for CASSHVRGEKLFF.